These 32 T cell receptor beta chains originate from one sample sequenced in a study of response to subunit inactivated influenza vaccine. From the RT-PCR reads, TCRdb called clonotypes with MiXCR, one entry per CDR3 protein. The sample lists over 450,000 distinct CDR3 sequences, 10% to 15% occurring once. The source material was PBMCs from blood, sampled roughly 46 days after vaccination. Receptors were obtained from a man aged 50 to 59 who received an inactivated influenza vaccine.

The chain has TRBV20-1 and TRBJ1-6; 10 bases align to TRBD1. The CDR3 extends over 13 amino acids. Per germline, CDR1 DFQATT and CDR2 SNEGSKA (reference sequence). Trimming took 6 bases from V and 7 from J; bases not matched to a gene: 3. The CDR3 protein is CSAPGQGNSPLHF. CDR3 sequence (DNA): TGCAGTGCACCGGGACAGGGGAATTCACCCCTCCACTTT.

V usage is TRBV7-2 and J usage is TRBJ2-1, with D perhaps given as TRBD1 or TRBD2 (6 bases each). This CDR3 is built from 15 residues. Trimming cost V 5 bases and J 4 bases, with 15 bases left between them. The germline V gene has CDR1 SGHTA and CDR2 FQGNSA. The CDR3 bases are TGTGCCAGCAGCCGGAGGGGGGACGGGTACAATGAGCAGTTCTTC. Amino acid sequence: CASSRRGDGYNEQFF.

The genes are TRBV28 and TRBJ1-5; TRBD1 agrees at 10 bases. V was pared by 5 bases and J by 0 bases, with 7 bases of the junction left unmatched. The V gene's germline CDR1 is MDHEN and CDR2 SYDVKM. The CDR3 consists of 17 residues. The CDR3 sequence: CASSGGQGKPSNQPQHF. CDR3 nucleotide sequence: TGTGCCAGCAGTGGGGGACAGGGGAAGCCTAGCAATCAGCCCCAGCATTTT.

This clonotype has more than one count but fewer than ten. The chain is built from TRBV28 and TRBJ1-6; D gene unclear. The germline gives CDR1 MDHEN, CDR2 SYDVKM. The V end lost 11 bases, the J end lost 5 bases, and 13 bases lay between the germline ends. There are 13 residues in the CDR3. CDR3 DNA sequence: TGTGCCGCCCGGGAGACCAATAATTCACCCCTCCACTTT. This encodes CAARETNNSPLHF.

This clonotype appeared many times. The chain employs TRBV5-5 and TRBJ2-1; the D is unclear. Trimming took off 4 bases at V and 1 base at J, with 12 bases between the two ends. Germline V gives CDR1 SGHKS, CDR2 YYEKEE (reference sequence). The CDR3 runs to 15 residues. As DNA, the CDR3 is TGTGCCAGCAGCCCCAGTTGGGGATCCTACAATGAGCAGTTCTTC. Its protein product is CASSPSWGSYNEQFF.

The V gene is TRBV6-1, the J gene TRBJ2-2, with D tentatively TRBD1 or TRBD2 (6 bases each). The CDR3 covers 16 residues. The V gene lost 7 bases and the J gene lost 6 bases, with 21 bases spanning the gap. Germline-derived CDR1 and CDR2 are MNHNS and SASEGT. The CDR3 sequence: CASKSGGGWGAGELFF. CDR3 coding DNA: TGTGCCAGCAAATCAGGAGGGGGATGGGGGGCCGGGGAGCTGTTTTTT.

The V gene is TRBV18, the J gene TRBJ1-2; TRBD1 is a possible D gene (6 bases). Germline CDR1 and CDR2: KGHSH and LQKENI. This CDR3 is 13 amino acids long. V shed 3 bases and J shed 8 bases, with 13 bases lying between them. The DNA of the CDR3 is TGTGCCAGCTCACCCACAGGGACCGACGGCTACACCTTC. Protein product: CASSPTGTDGYTF.

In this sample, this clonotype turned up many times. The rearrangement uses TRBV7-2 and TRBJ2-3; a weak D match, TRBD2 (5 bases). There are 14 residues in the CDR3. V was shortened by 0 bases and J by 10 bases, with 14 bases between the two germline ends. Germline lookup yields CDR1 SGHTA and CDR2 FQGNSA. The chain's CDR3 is CASSLAGSRVPQYF. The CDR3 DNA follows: TGTGCCAGCAGCTTAGCAGGGTCGCGGGTACCGCAGTATTTT.

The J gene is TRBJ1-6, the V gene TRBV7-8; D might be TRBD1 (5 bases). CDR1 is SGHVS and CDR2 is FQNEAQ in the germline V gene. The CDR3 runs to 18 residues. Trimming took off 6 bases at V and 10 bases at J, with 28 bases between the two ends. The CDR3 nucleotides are TGTGCCAGCAGGCATAGAGGGGCCCGGACCGTCTTCCCCTCACCCCTCCACTTT. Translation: CASRHRGARTVFPSPLHF.

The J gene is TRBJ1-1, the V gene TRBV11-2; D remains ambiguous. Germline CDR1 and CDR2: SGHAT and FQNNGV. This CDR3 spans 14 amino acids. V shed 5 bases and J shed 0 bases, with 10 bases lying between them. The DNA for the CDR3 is TGTGCCAGCAGCATTGAATACATGAACACTGAAGCTTTCTTT. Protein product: CASSIEYMNTEAFF.

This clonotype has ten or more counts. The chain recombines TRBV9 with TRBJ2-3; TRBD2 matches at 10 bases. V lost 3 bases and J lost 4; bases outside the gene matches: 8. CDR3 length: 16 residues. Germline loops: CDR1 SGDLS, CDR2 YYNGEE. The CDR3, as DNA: TGTGCCAGCAGCGCGACGAGCGGGAGGGCCCCAGATACGCAGTATTTT. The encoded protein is CASSATSGRAPDTQYF.

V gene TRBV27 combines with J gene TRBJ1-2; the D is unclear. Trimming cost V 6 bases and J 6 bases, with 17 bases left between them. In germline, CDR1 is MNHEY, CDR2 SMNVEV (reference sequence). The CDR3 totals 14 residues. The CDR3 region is CASSPNRPGDGYTF. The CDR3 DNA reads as TGTGCCAGCAGCCCAAACCGACCCGGAGATGGCTACACCTTC.

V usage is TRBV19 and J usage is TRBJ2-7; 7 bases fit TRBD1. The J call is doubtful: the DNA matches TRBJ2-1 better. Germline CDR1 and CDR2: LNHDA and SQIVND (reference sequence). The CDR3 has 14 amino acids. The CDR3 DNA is TGTGCCACCGCCGCACCGGGACAGACCTACGAGCAGTTCTTC. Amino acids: CATAAPGQTYEQFF.

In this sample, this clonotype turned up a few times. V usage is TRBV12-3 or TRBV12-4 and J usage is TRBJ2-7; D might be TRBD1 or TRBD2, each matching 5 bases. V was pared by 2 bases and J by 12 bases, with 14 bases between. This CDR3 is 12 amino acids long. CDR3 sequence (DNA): TGTGCCAGCAGTTTAACGCCGGGACCGACGTACTTC. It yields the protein CASSLTPGPTYF.

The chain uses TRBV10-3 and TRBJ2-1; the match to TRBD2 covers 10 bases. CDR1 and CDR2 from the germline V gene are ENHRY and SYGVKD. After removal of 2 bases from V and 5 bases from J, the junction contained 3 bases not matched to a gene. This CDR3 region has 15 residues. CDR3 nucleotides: TGTGCCATCAGTGAGACTAGCGGGACGCACAATGAGCAGTTCTTC. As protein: CAISETSGTHNEQFF.

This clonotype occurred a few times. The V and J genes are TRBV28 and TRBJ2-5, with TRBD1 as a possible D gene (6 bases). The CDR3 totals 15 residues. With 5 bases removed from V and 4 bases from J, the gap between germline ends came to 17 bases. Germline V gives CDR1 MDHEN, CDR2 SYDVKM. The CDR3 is CASSTPSQGSETQYF. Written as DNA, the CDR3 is TGTGCCAGCAGTACCCCTTCACAGGGATCAGAGACCCAGTACTTC.

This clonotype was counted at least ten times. This CDR3 is CASSLEQGAANEKLFF. DNA for the CDR3: TGCGCCAGCAGCTTGGAACAGGGGGCTGCTAATGAAAAACTGTTTTTT. The rearrangement links TRBV5-1 to TRBJ1-4; TRBD1 aligns across 9 bases. Germline V CDR1 and CDR2: SGHRS, YFSETQ. This CDR3 is 16 amino acids long. V shed 0 bases, J shed 3 bases, and the junction held 3 bases outside the gene matches.

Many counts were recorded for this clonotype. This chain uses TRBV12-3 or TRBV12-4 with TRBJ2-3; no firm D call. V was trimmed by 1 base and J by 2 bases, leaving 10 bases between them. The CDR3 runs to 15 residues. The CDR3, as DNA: TGTGCCAGCAGTTTAGACCGGTCCCCCACAGATACGCAGTATTTT. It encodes CASSLDRSPTDTQYF.

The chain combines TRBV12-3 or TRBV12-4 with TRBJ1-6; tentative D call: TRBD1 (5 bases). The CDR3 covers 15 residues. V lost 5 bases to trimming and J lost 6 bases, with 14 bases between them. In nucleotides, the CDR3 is TGTGCCAGCAGTCCCGGGGACTCTCTTAATTCACCCCTCCACTTT. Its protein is CASSPGDSLNSPLHF.

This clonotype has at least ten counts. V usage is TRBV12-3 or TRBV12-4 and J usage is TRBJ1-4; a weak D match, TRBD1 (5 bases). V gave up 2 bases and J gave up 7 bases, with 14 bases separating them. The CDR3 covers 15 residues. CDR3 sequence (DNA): TGTGCCAGCAGTTTACATGGGCAGGGTGGTGAAAAACTGTTTTTT. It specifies CASSLHGQGGEKLFF.

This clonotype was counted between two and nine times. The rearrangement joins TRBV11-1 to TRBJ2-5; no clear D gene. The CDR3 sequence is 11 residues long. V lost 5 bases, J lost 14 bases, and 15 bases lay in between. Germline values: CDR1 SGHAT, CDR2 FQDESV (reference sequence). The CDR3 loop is CASSHGRTDYF. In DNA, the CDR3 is TGTGCCAGCAGCCACGGACGAACCGATTACTTC.

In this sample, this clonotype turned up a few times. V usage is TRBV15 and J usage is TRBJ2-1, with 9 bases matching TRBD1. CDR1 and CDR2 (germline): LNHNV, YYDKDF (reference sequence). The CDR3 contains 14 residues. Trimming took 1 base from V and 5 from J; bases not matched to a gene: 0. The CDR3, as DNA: TGTGCCACCAGCAGAGGGGACAGGGACAATGAGCAGTTCTTC. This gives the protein CATSRGDRDNEQFF.

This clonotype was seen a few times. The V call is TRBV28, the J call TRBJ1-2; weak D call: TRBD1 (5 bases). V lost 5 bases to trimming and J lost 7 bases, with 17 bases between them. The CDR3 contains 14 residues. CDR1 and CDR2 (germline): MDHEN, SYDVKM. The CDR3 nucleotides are TGTGCCAGCAGTCACCGGCGCCAGGGAAGTGGCTACACCTTC. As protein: CASSHRRQGSGYTF.

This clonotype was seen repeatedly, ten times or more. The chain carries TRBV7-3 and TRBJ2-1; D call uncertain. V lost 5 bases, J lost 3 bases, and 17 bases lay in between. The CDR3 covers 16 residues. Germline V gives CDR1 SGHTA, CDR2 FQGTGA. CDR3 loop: CASSPLPTWDYNEQFF. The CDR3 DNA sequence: TGTGCCAGCAGCCCACTGCCGACCTGGGACTACAATGAGCAGTTCTTC.

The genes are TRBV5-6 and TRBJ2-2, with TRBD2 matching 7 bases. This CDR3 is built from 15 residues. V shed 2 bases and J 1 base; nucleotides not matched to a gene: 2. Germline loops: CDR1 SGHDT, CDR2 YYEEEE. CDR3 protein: CASSFGRLNTGELFF. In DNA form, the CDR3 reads TGTGCCAGCAGCTTCGGGAGGTTGAACACCGGGGAGCTGTTTTTT.

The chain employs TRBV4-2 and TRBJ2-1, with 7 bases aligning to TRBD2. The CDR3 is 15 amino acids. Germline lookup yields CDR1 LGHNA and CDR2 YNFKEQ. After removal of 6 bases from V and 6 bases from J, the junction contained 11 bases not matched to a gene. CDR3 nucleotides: TGTGCCAGCAGTCCCTGGGGCGGGAGCGGCAATGAGCAGTTCTTC. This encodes CASSPWGGSGNEQFF.

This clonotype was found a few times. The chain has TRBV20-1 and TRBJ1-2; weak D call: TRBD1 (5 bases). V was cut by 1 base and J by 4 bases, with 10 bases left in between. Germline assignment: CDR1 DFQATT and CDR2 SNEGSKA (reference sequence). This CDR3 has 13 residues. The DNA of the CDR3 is TGCAGTGCTAGAGTTGAGACAGCCTATGGCTACACCTTC. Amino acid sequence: CSARVETAYGYTF.

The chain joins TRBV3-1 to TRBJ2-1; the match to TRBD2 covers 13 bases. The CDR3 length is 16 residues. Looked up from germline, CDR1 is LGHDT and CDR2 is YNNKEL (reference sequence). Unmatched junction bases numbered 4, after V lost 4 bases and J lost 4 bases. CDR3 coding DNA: TGTGCCAGCAGCCTATTACTAGCGGGAGGGTACAATGAGCAGTTCTTC. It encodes CASSLLLAGGYNEQFF.

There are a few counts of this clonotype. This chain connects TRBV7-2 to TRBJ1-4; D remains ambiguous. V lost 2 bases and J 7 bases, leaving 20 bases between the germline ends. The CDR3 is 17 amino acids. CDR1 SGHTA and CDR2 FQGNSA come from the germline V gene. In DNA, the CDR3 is TGTGCCAGCAGCTTAAGGACTGTGGAGGGTCTAAGTGAAAAACTGTTTTTT. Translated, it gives CASSLRTVEGLSEKLFF.

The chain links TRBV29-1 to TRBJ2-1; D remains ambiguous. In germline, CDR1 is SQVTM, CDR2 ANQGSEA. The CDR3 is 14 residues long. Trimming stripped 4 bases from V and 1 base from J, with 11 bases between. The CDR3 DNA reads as TGCAGCGTTGGATCGGCAGGATCCTACAATGAGCAGTTCTTC. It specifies CSVGSAGSYNEQFF.

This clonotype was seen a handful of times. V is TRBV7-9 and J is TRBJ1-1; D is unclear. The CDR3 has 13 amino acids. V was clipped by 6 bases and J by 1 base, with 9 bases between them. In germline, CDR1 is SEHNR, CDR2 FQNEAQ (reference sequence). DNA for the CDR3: TGTGCCAGCAGAACGACATCGAACACTGAAGCTTTCTTT. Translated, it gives CASRTTSNTEAFF.

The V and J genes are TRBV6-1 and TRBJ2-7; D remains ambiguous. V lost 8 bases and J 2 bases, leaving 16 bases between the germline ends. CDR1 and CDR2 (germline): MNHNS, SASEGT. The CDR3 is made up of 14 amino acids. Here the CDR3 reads CASLGPAPAYEQYF. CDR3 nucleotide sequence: TGTGCCAGCCTGGGTCCTGCACCGGCCTACGAGCAGTACTTC.